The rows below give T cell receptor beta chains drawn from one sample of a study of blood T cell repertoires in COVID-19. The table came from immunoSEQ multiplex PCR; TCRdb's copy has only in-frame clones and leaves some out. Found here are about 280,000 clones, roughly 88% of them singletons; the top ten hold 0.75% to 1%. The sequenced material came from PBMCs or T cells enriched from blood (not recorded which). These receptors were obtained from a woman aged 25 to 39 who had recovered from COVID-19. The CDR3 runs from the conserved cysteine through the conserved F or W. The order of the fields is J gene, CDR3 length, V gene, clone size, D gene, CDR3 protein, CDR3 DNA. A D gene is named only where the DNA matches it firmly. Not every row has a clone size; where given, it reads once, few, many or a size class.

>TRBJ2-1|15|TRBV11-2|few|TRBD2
CASSFRASGEGEQFF
TGTGCCAGCAGCTTCCGGGCTAGCGGGGAAGGTGAGCAGTTCTTC
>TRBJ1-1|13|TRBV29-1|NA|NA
CSVRPDGGTEAFF
TGCAGCGTTAGGCCCGACGGGGGCACTGAAGCTTTCTTT
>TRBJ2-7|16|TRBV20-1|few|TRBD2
CSASPSRGTSDYEQYF
TGCAGTGCTAGTCCGAGCCGCGGGACTAGCGACTACGAGCAGTACTTC
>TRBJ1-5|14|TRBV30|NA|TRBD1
CAWSGGTGYGPQHF
TGTGCCTGGAGTGGCGGGACAGGGTACGGGCCCCAGCATTTT
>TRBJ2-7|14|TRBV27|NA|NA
CASSLSRGGYEQYF
TGTGCCAGCAGTTTATCTAGGGGGGGGTACGAGCAGTACTTC
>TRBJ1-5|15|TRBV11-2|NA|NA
CASSLGVGAGQPQHF
TGTGCCAGCAGCTTAGGAGTAGGAGCTGGTCAGCCCCAGCATTTT
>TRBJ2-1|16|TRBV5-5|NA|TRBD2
CASSLVLREPLNEQFF
TGTGCCAGCAGCTTGGTACTGCGGGAGCCTCTCAATGAGCAGTTCTTC
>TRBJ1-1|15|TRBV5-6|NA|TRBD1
CASSFEQGARTEAFF
TGTGCCAGCAGCTTTGAGCAGGGGGCGCGCACTGAAGCTTTCTTT
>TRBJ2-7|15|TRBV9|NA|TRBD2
CASSGGSGLTYEQYF
TGTGCCAGCAGCGGAGGCTCGGGACTAACCTACGAGCAGTACTTC
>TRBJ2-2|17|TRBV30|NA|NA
CAWSKPGVWGDTGELFF
TGTGCCTGGAGTAAACCCGGGGTCTGGGGGGACACCGGGGAGCTGTTTTTT
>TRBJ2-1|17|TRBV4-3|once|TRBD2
CASSPSLSGGDYNEQFF
TGCGCCAGCAGCCCTTCCCTTAGCGGGGGGGACTACAATGAGCAGTTCTTC
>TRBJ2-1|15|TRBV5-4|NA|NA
CASSLGGTRTNEQFF
TGTGCCAGCAGCTTGGGTGGGACTCGCACTAATGAGCAGTTCTTC
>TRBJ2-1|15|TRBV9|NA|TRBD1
CASSITGGTYNEQFF
TGTGCCAGCAGCATAACAGGGGGAACCTACAATGAGCAGTTCTTC
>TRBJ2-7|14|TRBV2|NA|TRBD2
CASSLAGVRHEQYF
TGTGCCAGCAGTCTAGCGGGAGTTCGGCACGAGCAGTACTTC
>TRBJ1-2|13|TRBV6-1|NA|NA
CASSEARRWGYTF
TGTGCCAGCAGTGAAGCGCGAAGATGGGGCTACACCTTC
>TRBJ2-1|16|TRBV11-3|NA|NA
CASSLGAGARYNEQFF
TGTGCCAGCAGCTTAGGCGCGGGGGCCCGGTACAATGAGCAGTTCTTC
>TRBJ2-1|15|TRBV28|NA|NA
CASSLSGVSYNEQFF
TGTGCCAGCAGTTTATCGGGTGTCTCCTACAATGAGCAGTTCTTC
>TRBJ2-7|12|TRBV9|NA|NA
CASSPRGYEQYF
TGTGCCAGCAGCCCTCGGGGCTACGAGCAGTACTTC
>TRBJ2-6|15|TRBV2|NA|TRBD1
CASGTGRSGANVLTF
TGTGCCAGCGGGACAGGTCGCTCTGGGGCCAACGTCCTGACTTTC
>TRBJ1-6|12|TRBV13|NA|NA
CASGVGDSPLHF
TGTGCCAGTGGGGTAGGGGATTCACCCCTCCACTTT
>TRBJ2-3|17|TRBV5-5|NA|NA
CASSLVVWDIPTDTQYF
TGTGCCAGCAGCTTGGTGGTGTGGGACATCCCCACAGATACGCAGTATTTT
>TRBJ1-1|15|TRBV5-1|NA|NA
CASSFGRLGNTEAFF
TGCGCCAGCAGCTTTGGCAGGCTGGGGAACACTGAAGCTTTCTTT
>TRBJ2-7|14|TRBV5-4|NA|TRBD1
CASSPGTGGYEQYF
TGTGCCAGCAGTCCCGGGACAGGGGGGTACGAGCAGTACTTC
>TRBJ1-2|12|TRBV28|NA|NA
CASSPPGYGYTF
TGTGCCAGCAGCCCCCCAGGGTATGGCTACACCTTC
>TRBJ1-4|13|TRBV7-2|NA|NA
CASSSSPFEKLFF
TGTGCCAGCAGCTCCTCTCCCTTTGAAAAACTGTTTTTT
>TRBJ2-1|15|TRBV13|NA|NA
CASTRGDTTYNEQFF
TGTGCCAGCACCCGGGGGGACACGACCTACAATGAGCAGTTCTTC
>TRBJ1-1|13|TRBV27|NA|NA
CASSLSGDTEAFF
TGTGCCAGCAGTTTATCAGGGGACACTGAAGCTTTCTTT
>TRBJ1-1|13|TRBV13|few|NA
CASSLGSGVGAFF
TGTGCCAGCAGCTTAGGGTCGGGTGTTGGAGCTTTCTTT
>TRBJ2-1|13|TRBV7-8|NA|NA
CASSLGPYNEQFF
TGTGCCAGCAGCTTAGGGCCATACAATGAGCAGTTCTTC
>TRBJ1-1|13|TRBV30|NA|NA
CAWSGQGVTEAFF
TGTGCCTGGAGTGGCCAGGGTGTCACTGAAGCTTTCTTT
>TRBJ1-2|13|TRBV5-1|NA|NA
CASSLQSLGGYTF
TGCGCCAGCAGCTTGCAGTCACTAGGCGGCTACACCTTC
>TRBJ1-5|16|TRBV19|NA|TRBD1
CASSGPRQGGNQPQHF
TGTGCCAGTAGCGGTCCCCGACAGGGAGGCAATCAGCCCCAGCATTTT
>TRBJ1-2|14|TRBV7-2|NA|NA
CASSFGHTRGGYTF
TGTGCCAGCAGCTTCGGACATACGAGGGGGGGCTACACCTTC
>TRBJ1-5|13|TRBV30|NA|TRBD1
CAWVGQVNQPQHF
TGTGCCTGGGTAGGACAGGTGAATCAGCCCCAGCATTTT
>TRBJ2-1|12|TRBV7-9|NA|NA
CASSLRGHEQFF
TGTGCCAGCAGCTTACGGGGTCATGAGCAGTTCTTC
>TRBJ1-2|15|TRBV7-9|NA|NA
CASSPRGREGNGYTF
TGTGCCAGCAGCCCCCGAGGGCGGGAAGGTAATGGCTACACCTTC
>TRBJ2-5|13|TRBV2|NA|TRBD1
CASSAGGVETQYF
TGTGCCAGCAGCGCAGGGGGCGTTGAGACCCAGTACTTC
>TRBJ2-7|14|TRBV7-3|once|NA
CASSSQGQADEQYF
TGTGCCAGCAGCTCTCAGGGACAAGCGGACGAGCAGTACTTC
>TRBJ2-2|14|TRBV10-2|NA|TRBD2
CASLERGGTGELFF
TGCGCCAGCTTGGAGCGGGGAGGCACCGGGGAGCTGTTTTTT
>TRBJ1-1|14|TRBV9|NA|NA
CASSFQGGNTEAFF
TGTGCCAGCAGCTTCCAAGGGGGGAACACTGAAGCTTTCTTT
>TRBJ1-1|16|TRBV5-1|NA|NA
CASSLGTGIHVTEAFF
TGCGCCAGCAGCTTGGGGACCGGGATCCACGTCACTGAAGCTTTCTTT
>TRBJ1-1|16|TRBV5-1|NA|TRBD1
CASSLGIGTGGTEAFF
TGCGCCAGCAGCTTGGGAATAGGGACAGGAGGCACTGAAGCTTTCTTT
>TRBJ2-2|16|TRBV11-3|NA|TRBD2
CASSPSGGRWTGELFF
TGTGCCAGCAGCCCTAGCGGGGGAAGGTGGACCGGGGAGCTGTTTTTT
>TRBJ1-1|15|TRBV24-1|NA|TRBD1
CATASGDRWATEAFF
TGTGCCACGGCGTCCGGGGACAGGTGGGCCACTGAAGCTTTCTTT
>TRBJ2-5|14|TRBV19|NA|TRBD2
CASSIAGGRETQYF
TGTGCCAGTAGTATAGCGGGGGGGAGGGAGACCCAGTACTTC
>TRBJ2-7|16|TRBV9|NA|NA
CASSVGGGQATYEQYF
TGTGCCAGCAGCGTAGGGGGGGGACAGGCGACCTACGAGCAGTACTTC
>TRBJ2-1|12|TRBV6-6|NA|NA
CASSSLINEQFF
TGTGCCAGCAGTTCTTTAATAAATGAGCAGTTCTTC
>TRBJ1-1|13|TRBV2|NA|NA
CATGQQGYTEAFF
TGTGCCACCGGGCAACAGGGTTACACTGAAGCTTTCTTT
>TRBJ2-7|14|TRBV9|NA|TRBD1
CASSVEGQGGEQYF
TGTGCCAGCAGCGTAGAGGGACAGGGCGGGGAGCAGTACTTC
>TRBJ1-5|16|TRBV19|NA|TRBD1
CASSRYRQGAGQPQHF
TGTGCCAGTAGCCGCTACCGACAGGGGGCGGGTCAGCCCCAGCATTTT
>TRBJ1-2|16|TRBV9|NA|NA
CASSPTHRDHYYGYTF
TGTGCCAGCAGTCCCACCCACAGGGATCACTACTATGGCTACACCTTC
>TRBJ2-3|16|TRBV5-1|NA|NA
CASSLLPEGITDTQYF
TGCGCCAGCAGCTTATTACCCGAGGGAATTACAGATACGCAGTATTTT
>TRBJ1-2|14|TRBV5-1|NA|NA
CASRQGWAAGGYTF
TGCGCCAGCCGGCAAGGCTGGGCGGCGGGTGGCTACACCTTC
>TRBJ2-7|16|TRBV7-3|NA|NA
CASRPPRFASRYEQYF
TGTGCCAGCAGACCTCCCCGGTTTGCCAGCAGGTACGAGCAGTACTTC
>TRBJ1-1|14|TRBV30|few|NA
CAWSTTFRNTEAFF
TGTGCCTGGAGTACTACATTCCGGAACACTGAAGCTTTCTTT
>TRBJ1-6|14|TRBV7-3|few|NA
CASSLRAGNSPLHF
TGTGCCAGCAGCTTGAGGGCGGGTAATTCACCCCTCCACTTT
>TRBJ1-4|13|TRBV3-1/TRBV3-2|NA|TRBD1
CASSQKGTGELFF
TGTGCCAGCAGCCAAAAAGGGACAGGGGAACTGTTTTTT
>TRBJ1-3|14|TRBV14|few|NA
CASSHQGVGNTIYF
TGTGCCAGCAGCCACCAGGGTGTTGGAAACACCATATATTTT
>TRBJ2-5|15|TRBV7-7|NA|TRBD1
CASSPHRGTGETQYF
TGTGCTAGCAGCCCCCACAGGGGAACGGGAGAGACCCAGTACTTC
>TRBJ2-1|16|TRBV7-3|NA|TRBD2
CASSLAGPSSYNEQFF
TGTGCCAGCAGCCTAGCGGGGCCCTCGTCCTACAATGAGCAGTTCTTC